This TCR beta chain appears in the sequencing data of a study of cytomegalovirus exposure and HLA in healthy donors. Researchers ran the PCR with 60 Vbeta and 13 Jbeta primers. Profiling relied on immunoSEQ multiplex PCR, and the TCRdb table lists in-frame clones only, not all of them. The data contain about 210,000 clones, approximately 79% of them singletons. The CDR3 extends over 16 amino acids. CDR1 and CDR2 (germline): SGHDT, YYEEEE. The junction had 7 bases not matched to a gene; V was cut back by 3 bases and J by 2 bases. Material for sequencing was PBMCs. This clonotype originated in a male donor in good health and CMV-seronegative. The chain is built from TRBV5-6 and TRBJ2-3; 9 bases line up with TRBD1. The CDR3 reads CASSSEGTGYTDTQYF. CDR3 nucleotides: TGTGCCAGCAGCTCTGAAGGGACAGGGTACACAGATACGCAGTATTTT.